The rows below give T cell receptor beta chains drawn from one sample of a study of blood T cell repertoires in COVID-19. Profiled with immunoSEQ multiplex PCR; TCRdb holds only in-frame clones, not every one. The sample has roughly 250,000 clones; approximately 90% are singletons. The sample comprised PBMCs or T cells enriched from blood (not recorded which). Receptor source: a woman aged 18-35 years who had recovered from COVID-19. The CDR3 runs from the conserved cysteine through the conserved F or W. D genes are given only for firm matches. Only part of the rows carry a size: once, few, many, or a class if the clone is expanded.

TRBD2	-	TRBV11-2	TRBJ2-3	CASSLDRRAGATDTQYF	TGTGCCAGCAGCTTAGATCGTCGGGCGGGAGCCACAGATACGCAGTATTTT
-	-	TRBV28	TRBJ2-3	CASSRGGLSTDTQYF	TGTGCCAGCTCACGAGGGGGACTAAGCACAGATACGCAGTATTTT
-	-	TRBV27	TRBJ1-2	CASRPVGNYGYTF	TGTGCCAGCAGGCCGGTTGGTAACTATGGCTACACCTTC
-	-	TRBV6-1	TRBJ2-2	CASSEPGFAAGELFF	TGTGCCAGCAGTGAACCAGGGTTCGCGGCCGGGGAGCTGTTTTTT
TRBD2	few	TRBV29-1	TRBJ2-1	CSVGRSGRDYNEQFF	TGCAGCGTTGGACGTAGCGGGAGGGACTACAATGAGCAGTTCTTC
-	-	TRBV4-3	TRBJ1-1	CASSQDSVSTEAFF	TGCGCCAGCAGCCAAGATTCAGTATCCACTGAAGCTTTCTTT
-	-	TRBV11-2	TRBJ2-1	CASSSYRRTGIYNEQFF	TGTGCCAGCAGCTCGTACCGCCGCACAGGGATCTACAATGAGCAGTTCTTC
-	-	TRBV5-1	TRBJ2-2	CASSYNSLAGELFF	TGCGCCAGCAGCTACAATTCACTAGCCGGGGAGCTGTTTTTT
-	-	TRBV19	TRBJ2-5	CASSILPGSKTQYF	TGTGCCAGTAGTATCTTACCCGGGAGTAAGACCCAGTACTTC
-	-	TRBV19	TRBJ1-2	CASSTWRTDFNYGYTF	TGTGCCAGTAGTACCTGGCGGACAGACTTTAACTATGGCTACACCTTC
TRBD2	-	TRBV7-9	TRBJ2-3	CASSLTSATDTQYF	TGTGCCAGCAGCTTGACTAGCGCCACAGATACGCAGTATTTT
TRBD1	many	TRBV7-2	TRBJ2-3	CASSLGTGHTDTQYF	TGTGCCAGCAGCTTAGGGACAGGGCACACAGATACGCAGTATTTT
-	-	TRBV7-2	TRBJ1-5	CASSSGPSPIGNQPQHF	TGTGCCAGCAGCTCCGGTCCGAGTCCAATAGGCAATCAGCCCCAGCATTTT
TRBD2	-	TRBV6-5	TRBJ2-1	CATSTSGRYNEQFF	TGTGCCACTTCGACTAGCGGAAGATACAATGAGCAGTTCTTC
-	-	TRBV6-5	TRBJ2-7	CASSYGTTMGHEQYF	TGTGCCAGCAGTTACGGGACAACAATGGGCCACGAGCAGTACTTC
-	-	TRBV5-1	TRBJ1-1	CASSFEKGRGGPEAFF	TGCGCCAGCAGCTTCGAAAAAGGACGGGGTGGGCCTGAAGCTTTCTTT
-	-	TRBV10-2	TRBJ2-1	CASSGGTREQFF	TGCGCCAGCAGTGGGGGGACACGGGAGCAGTTCTTC
-	-	TRBV5-1	TRBJ1-1	CASSLDSKNTEAFF	TGCGCCAGCAGCCTGGACAGTAAGAACACTGAAGCTTTCTTT
TRBD2	-	TRBV7-3	TRBJ2-5	CASSRGAGKAETQYF	TGTGCCAGCAGTCGCGGAGCGGGAAAGGCGGAGACCCAGTACTTC
TRBD2	-	TRBV7-6	TRBJ2-5	CASSPSSGERETQYF	TGTGCCAGCAGCCCAAGTAGCGGGGAGCGAGAGACCCAGTACTTC
-	-	TRBV6-5	TRBJ1-2	CASRDSSNYGYTF	TGTGCCAGCAGGGACAGCTCTAACTATGGCTACACCTTC
-	-	TRBV7-9	TRBJ1-2	CASSWRPGEANYGYTF	TGTGCCAGCAGCTGGCGCCCAGGTGAAGCTAACTATGGCTACACCTTC
TRBD2	-	TRBV3-1/TRBV3-2	TRBJ2-7	CASSRLAGSSYEQYF	TGTGCCAGCAGCCGACTAGCGGGAAGCTCCTACGAGCAGTACTTC
-	-	TRBV28	TRBJ2-7	CASMGSSYEQYF	TGTGCCAGCATGGGGAGCTCCTACGAGCAGTACTTC
-	-	TRBV5-1	TRBJ2-3	CASSLGGAGIGDTQYF	TGCGCCAGCAGCTTGGGGGGCGCGGGGATTGGAGATACGCAGTATTTT
-	-	TRBV18	TRBJ1-5	CASSPQGWRNQPQHF	TGTGCCAGCTCACCCCAGGGGTGGCGCAATCAGCCCCAGCATTTT
-	-	TRBV5-6	TRBJ1-2	CASSLPGSYGYTF	TGTGCCAGCAGCTTGCCAGGTAGCTATGGCTACACCTTC
TRBD2	-	TRBV27	TRBJ2-3	CASSFSPTSGRSGTQYF	TGTGCCAGCAGTTTCTCCCCAACTAGCGGGAGGTCGGGTACGCAGTATTTT
TRBD2	-	TRBV4-3	TRBJ2-1	CASSQADGGVFDEQFF	TGCGCCAGCAGCCAAGCGGACGGGGGGGTTTTCGATGAGCAGTTCTTC
TRBD1	-	TRBV5-1	TRBJ1-1	CASSWTGEYTEAFF	TGCGCCAGCAGCTGGACAGGGGAGTACACTGAAGCTTTCTTT
-	-	TRBV5-1	TRBJ2-6	CASSFGQLSGANVLTF	TGCGCCAGCAGCTTTGGACAACTCTCTGGGGCCAACGTCCTGACTTTC
TRBD1	-	TRBV2	TRBJ2-2	CASLLTWDRYTGELFF	TGTGCCAGCCTACTCACCTGGGACAGATACACCGGGGAGCTGTTTTTT
TRBD1	once	TRBV5-1	TRBJ1-2	CASSPGTGEDRGYTF	TGCGCCAGCAGCCCGGGGACAGGGGAAGATCGTGGCTACACCTTC
-	-	TRBV3-1/TRBV3-2	TRBJ2-7	CASSPLPGTFYEQYF	TGTGCCAGCAGCCCCTTGCCAGGGACTTTCTACGAGCAGTACTTC
TRBD2	-	TRBV14	TRBJ2-1	CASRTSGRGNEQFF	TGTGCCAGCAGAACTAGCGGGAGGGGCAATGAGCAGTTCTTC
-	-	TRBV5-1	TRBJ1-1	CASNDLRGSGTEAFF	TGCGCCAGCAACGACCTTAGGGGGTCGGGGACTGAAGCTTTCTTT
-	few	TRBV7-2	TRBJ1-2	CASSLKELSGYTF	TGTGCCAGCAGCTTAAAGGAGTTGTCTGGCTACACCTTC
TRBD2	-	TRBV7-3	TRBJ2-1	CASSFSGNEQFF	TGTGCCAGCAGCTTTAGCGGGAATGAGCAGTTCTTC
-	-	TRBV7-7	TRBJ1-5	CASSPTRTGMCNQPQHF	TGTGCTAGCAGCCCCACGCGAACAGGGATGTGCAATCAGCCCCAGCATTTT
-	few	TRBV5-1	TRBJ1-2	CASSLPGRGHGYTF	TGCGCCAGCAGTCTCCCGGGCAGGGGACATGGCTACACCTTC
TRBD2	-	TRBV5-1	TRBJ2-4	CASSLPSGLAKNIQYF	TGCGCCAGCAGCTTGCCTAGCGGCTTAGCCAAAAACATTCAGTACTTC
-	-	TRBV5-4	TRBJ1-3	CASSLYASSGNTIYF	TGTGCCAGCAGCTTGTATGCGAGCTCTGGAAACACCATATATTTT
-	-	TRBV25-1	TRBJ2-1	CACGSSSYNEQFF	TGTGCCTGTGGATCTAGCTCCTACAATGAGCAGTTCTTC
-	-	TRBV28	TRBJ1-2	CASGAREVEGYTF	TGTGCCAGCGGGGCCAGGGAGGTGGAGGGCTACACCTTC
TRBD1	-	TRBV5-6	TRBJ1-6	CASSLGGQEFSPLHF	TGTGCCAGCAGCTTGGGGGGACAGGAGTTCTCACCCCTCCACTTT
-	once	TRBV5-6	TRBJ1-1	CASSLLATEAFF	TGTGCCAGCAGCTTGTTGGCCACTGAAGCTTTCTTT
TRBD1	-	TRBV5-8	TRBJ1-6	CASSWTGDYSPLHF	TGTGCCAGCAGCTGGACAGGAGACTATTCACCCCTCCACTTT
TRBD2	-	TRBV25-1	TRBJ2-2	CASSRVSGSTGELFF	TGTGCCAGCAGTCGTGTTAGCGGGTCGACCGGGGAGCTGTTTTTT
-	-	TRBV7-9	TRBJ1-4	CASSLTSGRGYEKLFF	TGTGCCAGCAGTCTTACGTCGGGCAGGGGTTATGAAAAACTGTTTTTT
TRBD2	-	TRBV28	TRBJ2-7	CASSLGTRLAGSRYEQYF	TGTGCCAGCAGTTTAGGGACCAGACTAGCGGGAAGTCGGTACGAGCAGTACTTC
TRBD2	-	TRBV6-5	TRBJ2-2	CASRREWELFF	TGTGCCAGCAGGCGGGAGTGGGAGCTGTTTTTT
-	once	TRBV7-3	TRBJ2-1	CASSLSSGSNEQFF	TGTGCCAGCAGCTTATCATCCGGGAGCAATGAGCAGTTCTTC
TRBD1	-	TRBV18	TRBJ2-4	CASSPGQGNNIQYF	TGTGCCAGCTCACCGGGACAGGGCAATAACATTCAGTACTTC